This TCR beta chain was identified during a study of shared clonotypes between healthy human individuals. The germline V gene has CDR1 SGHTA and CDR2 FQGTGA. The CDR3 runs to 17 residues. CD45RO-negative, CCR7-positively selected cells formed the naive CD8 fraction, excluding terminally differentiated effector memory CD45RA+ cells. Concerning this clone itself: Its antigen is unknown. Compared with germline, one end of the junction differs, possibly owing to a read error.

Some clones are missing from TCRdb's copy, which holds only in-frame ones; the method was immunoSEQ multiplex PCR. This sample carries over 2 million clones, over 85% of them seen once, and the ten largest clones take around 1.1%. Findings and limits, study-wide: Genetic and exposure-history diversity was limited by the small donor number. Sorted-subset sequencing, rarefaction showed, was incomplete despite large depth.

The clonotype was recovered from a man between 18 and 29 years old in good health. Input material: naive CD8+ T cells sorted from blood. The chain is built from TRBV7-3 and TRBJ2-2, with 10 bases lining up with TRBD2. In DNA form, the CDR3 reads TGTGCCAGCAGCTTAACACGTAGCGGGGGGCAACACCGGGGAGCTGTTTTT. Translating gives CASSLTRSGGQHRGAVF.